This TCR beta chain emerged from a study of cytomegalovirus exposure and HLA in healthy donors. The wider study: HLA-typed donors were the source of about 85 million unique TCRs, which an early data release held. Study outcomes and limitations: Using the classifier, cytomegalovirus status was reportedly diagnosed with high specificity and sensitivity. In an earlier analysis, about 87% or about 30%: the productive usage of most TCR beta V segments.

This CDR3 region has 15 residues. V dropped 6 bases and J dropped 4; count of bases not matched to a gene: 6. The V gene's germline CDR1 is KGHSH and CDR2 LQKENI. PCR used 60 Vbeta primers and 13 Jbeta primers. Generated by immunoSEQ multiplex PCR, the TCRdb table keeps only in-frame clones and is missing some. Its table records 65,000 to 95,000 clones. Comments on this clone: The antigen is not known.

This sequence was found in a woman aged 55-75 years in good health and CMV-seronegative. This rearrangement joins TRBV18 to TRBJ2-3, with 11 nucleotides matching TRBD1. Sequencing used PBMCs. The DNA of the CDR3 is TGTGCCAGCTCGACTTGGGGACAGGGGGCAGATACGCAGTATTTT. This sequence encodes CASSTWGQGADTQYF.